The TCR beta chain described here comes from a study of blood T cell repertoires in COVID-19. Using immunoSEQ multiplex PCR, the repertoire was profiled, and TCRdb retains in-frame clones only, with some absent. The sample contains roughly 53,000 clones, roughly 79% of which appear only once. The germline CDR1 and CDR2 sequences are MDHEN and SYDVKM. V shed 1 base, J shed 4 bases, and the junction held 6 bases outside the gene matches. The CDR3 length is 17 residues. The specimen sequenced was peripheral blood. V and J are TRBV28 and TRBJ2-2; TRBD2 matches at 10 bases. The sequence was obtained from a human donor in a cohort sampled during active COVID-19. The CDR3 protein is CASSLLLSGRATGELFF. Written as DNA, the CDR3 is TGTGCCAGCAGTTTATTATTAAGCGGGAGGGCCACCGGGGAGCTGTTTTTT.